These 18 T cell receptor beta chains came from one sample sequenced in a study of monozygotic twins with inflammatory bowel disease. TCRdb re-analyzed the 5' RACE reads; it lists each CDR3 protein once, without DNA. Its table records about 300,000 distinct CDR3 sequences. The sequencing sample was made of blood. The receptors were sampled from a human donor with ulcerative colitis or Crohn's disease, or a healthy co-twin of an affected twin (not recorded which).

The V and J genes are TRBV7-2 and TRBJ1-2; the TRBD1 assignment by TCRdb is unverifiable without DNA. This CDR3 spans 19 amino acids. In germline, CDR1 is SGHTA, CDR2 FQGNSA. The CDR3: CASSLAYRAGRGVNYGYTF.

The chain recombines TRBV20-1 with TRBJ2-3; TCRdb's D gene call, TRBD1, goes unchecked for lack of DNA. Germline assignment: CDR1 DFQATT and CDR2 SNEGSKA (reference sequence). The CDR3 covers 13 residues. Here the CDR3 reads CSSDRGISDTQYF.

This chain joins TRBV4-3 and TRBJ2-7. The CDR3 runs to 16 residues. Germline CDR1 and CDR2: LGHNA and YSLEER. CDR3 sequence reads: CASSQDLAGGSYEQYF.

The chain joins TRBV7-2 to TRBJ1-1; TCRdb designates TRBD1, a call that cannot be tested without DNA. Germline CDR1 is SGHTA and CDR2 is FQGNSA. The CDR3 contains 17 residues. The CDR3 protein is CASSLRGRGPPATEAFF.

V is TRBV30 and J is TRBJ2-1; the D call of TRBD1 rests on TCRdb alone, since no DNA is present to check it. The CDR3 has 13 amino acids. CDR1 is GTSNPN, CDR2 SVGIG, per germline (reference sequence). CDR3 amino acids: CAWSVSVQNEQFF.

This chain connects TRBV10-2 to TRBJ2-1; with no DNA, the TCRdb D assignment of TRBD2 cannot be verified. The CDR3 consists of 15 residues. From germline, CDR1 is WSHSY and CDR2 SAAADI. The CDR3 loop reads CASSELTSGSGKQFF.

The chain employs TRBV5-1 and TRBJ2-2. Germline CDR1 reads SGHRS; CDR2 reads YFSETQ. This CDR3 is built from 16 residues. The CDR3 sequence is CASSYPGTANTGELFF.

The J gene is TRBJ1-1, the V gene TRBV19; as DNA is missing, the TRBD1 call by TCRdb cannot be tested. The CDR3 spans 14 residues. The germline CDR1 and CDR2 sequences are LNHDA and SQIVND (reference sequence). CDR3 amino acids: CASSYRGENTEAFF.

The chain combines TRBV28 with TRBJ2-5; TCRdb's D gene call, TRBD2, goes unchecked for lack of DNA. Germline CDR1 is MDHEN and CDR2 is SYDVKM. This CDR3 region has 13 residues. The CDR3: CASSSGLAQTQYF.

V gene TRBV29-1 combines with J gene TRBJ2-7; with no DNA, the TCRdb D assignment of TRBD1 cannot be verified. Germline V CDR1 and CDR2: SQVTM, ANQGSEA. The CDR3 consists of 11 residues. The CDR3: CSEGTVYEQYF.

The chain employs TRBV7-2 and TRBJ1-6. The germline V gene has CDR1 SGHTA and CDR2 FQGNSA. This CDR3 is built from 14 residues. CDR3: CASSLYGANSPLHF.

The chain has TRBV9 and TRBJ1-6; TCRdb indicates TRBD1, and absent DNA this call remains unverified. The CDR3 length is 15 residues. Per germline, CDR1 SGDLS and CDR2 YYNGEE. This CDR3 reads CASSIGQTINSPLHF.

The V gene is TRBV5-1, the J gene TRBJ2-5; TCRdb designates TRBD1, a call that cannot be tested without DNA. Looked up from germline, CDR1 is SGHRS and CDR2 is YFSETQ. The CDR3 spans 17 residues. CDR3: CASSVGTGGKNQETQYF.

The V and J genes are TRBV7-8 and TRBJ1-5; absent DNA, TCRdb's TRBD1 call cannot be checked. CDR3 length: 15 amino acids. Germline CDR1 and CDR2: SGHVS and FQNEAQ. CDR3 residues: CASSKRGNSNQPQHF.

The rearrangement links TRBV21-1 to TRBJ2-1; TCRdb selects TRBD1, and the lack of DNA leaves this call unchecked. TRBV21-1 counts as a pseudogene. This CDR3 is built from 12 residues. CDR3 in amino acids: CASSTRENEQFF.

CDR3 loop: CASSPDGQGAFTNEKLFF. V gene TRBV18 combines with J gene TRBJ1-4; TCRdb returns TRBD1, unconfirmable since there is no DNA. This CDR3 contains 18 residues. The germline V gene has CDR1 KGHSH and CDR2 LQKENI.

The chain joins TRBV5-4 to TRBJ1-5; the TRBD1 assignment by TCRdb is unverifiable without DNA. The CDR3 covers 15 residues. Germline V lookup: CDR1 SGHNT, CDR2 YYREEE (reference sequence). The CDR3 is CASSPGHFWNQPQHF.

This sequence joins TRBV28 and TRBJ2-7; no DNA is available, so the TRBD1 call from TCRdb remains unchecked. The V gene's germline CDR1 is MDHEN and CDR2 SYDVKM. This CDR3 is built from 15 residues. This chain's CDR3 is CASRLPLAGRYEQYF.